This paragraph reports one T cell receptor (beta chain). The target of this receptor is not known. Within one base of it there is no much larger clone, and no base qualities were kept. The CDR3 starts with the cysteine, ends with the phenylalanine, and has 15 residues. Only the CDR3 portion is preserved as DNA: 45 bases, with reading frame beginning at the first base. Trimming takes 3 bases from V and 6 bases from J, and the germline ends sit 17 bases apart. CDR1 and CDR2 are read off the germline V gene as LGHNA and YNFKEQ. Libraries were made using the immunoSEQ multiplex PCR assay. For the multiplex PCR, a mixture combining 60 forward primers for TCR Vbeta segments and 13 reverse primers for TCR Jbeta segments was used. A multiplex PCR assay on genomic DNA amplified the CDR3 region of rearranged TCR beta genes. Amplified TCR beta libraries were sequenced as 87-base-pair reads on the Illumina HiSeq System. The study's own analysis went as follows. Across the roughly 670 repertoires, a later analysis counted roughly 84 million unique TCR beta chains, roughly 11 million of which were shared by at least two donors. To remove PCR and sequencing errors, raw reads were error-corrected and collapsed into unique sequences using a nearest-neighbor algorithm that merged closely related sequences. Alignment of CDR3 sequences to IMGT reference sequences was used to assign V, D and J gene segments. For a sequence to be retained, a match of at least six nucleotides was required to both a V gene segment and a J gene segment. A rearrangement counted as productive if the CDR3 had no stop codons and remained in frame with V and J, and every other rearrangement counted as non-productive. CDR3 was defined according to IMGT convention as the region running from the second conserved V-encoded cysteine to the conserved J-encoded phenylalanine. The earlier analysis of some 550 of the donors excluded any sequence lacking an unambiguous match to a single V gene segment. In an earlier analysis of around 600 of the donors, V segments were called functional above 56.7% productive rearrangements and were called segregating when the between-donor standard deviation exceeded 5%. A statistical classification framework was built to diagnose cytomegalovirus status from the catalog of TCR beta chain sequences. In a later analysis, V and J genes were assigned by comparing TCR nucleotide sequences against IMGT/GENE-DB human TR gene sequences. In a later analysis, CDR3 sequences and most-parsimonious VDJ recombination scenarios were assigned using the TCRdist pipeline. In a later analysis, each TCR beta chain was defined by its CDR3 amino acid sequence together with its V-gene family, and reads lacking a unique V-gene family were excluded. A later analysis removed several hundred highly shared, low-generation-probability nucleotide sequences to deal with suspected cross-contamination and a sequencing artifact. In a later analysis, a clonal expansion index for each public chain was calculated from normalized within-repertoire ranks of inferred template counts. In a later analysis, generation probabilities were computed with a VDJ recombination model fitted to out-of-frame rearrangements, and the resulting probabilities were checked against IGoR. In a later analysis, TCR-TCR, TCR-HLA and TCR-CMV co-occurrence was scored with hypergeometric tests, and a repertoire-size bias correction was applied to TCR pairs. In a later analysis, false discovery rates were estimated by permuting HLA or CMV assignments 20 times. In a later analysis, co-occurring TCRs were grouped with DBSCAN, and TCRdist sequence similarity was added when clustering was performed within HLA-allele-positive subsets. Co-occurrence clustering excluded repertoires with fewer than 30,000 or more than 120,000 public chains, plus five with anomalous nucleotide sharing. TCRdb's version of the immuneACCESS table is confined to in-frame rearrangements and falls short of the full clone set. An unresolved V gene accounts for under half of the shortfall where checked; the remainder is of unknown origin. V and J calls and clone size are copied from that table; D and trimming were computed from the DNA. This sample has roughly 180,000 clones in its table, and around 82% of those were observed once. The ten largest make up approximately 0.26% of the sample.

In total, over 600 healthy bone marrow donors made up the cohort. At the time of sampling, every cohort member was nominally healthy, though immune exposures that went unrecorded were likely present. The donor tested CMV seronegative and was one of the 352 seronegative cohort members. Every donor gave a peripheral blood sample, and the peripheral blood mononuclear cells from that sample were used for TCR beta sequencing. The Qiagen DNeasy Blood Extraction Kit was used to extract genomic DNA from the blood cell samples. This sample was included in a study of cytomegalovirus exposure and HLA in healthy donors (dated by TCRdb to 2016 to 2017). Background on the whole study: According to an earlier analysis of a few hundred of the donors, 150 million to 200 million T cells yielded over 100 million unique TCR beta sequences and about 280 Gb of sequence data. The number of typed donors differed by locus: about 629-640 for A, B, C, DRB1 and DQB1; approximately 520 for DQA1; some 610 for DPA1; and around 450 for DPB1. All discovery cohort repertoires had been generated on a single sequencing platform. Both class I and class II loci were covered by HLA typing, at four-digit resolution. The aim of the study was to test whether cataloging public T cell receptors could identify signatures of past pathogen exposure. To predict cytomegalovirus infection status, the study combined high-throughput TCR immunosequencing, statistical association of individual TCRs with disease status, and machine learning. In addition to the first cohort of 650 to 750 subjects, a separate validation cohort of 120 different subjects was used. Across some 400 genotyped donors of the cohort, an average of about 240,000 unique TCR beta nucleotide sequences per donor were sequenced, and roughly 18% of those sequences were non-productive. Approximately 330 gigabases of sequencing data and tens of millions of unique TCR sequences made up an early release that covered several hundred HLA-typed donors. A later analysis re-examined previously published TCR beta repertoires from about 670 donors and added high-resolution HLA genotyping to investigate patterns of TCR occurrence. To decide whether each TCR beta V gene segment behaved as functional or pseudogenic, an earlier analysis of some 580 of the donors relied on high-throughput TCR beta sequencing. The genetic ancestry cluster associated with self-reported Caucasian donors included around four fifths of the 300 to 400 genotyped donors. A later genetic analysis used genome-wide SNP genotypes for about 60% of the roughly 670 donors, treating that subset as a discovery cohort. Five DR-DQ haplotypes were handled as single units for association and clustering, since linkage in the cohort was strong. The study profiled the T cell repertoires of about 720 subjects by immunosequencing and related them to cytomegalovirus serostatus. Donor age, sex, ethnicity and CMV serostatus were collected together with the repertoire data. Rather than drawing on any new phenotypic data, the later analysis identified candidate immune exposures from TCR beta sequences and the way those sequences occurred across donors.

What the research found in general, with its limitations: In vitro tests confirmed that three of the cytomegalovirus-associated TCR beta chains recognize cytomegalovirus antigens. In a later analysis, some 17,000 TCR beta sequences were associated with specific HLA alleles at a false discovery rate of 0.05. The cohort was sequenced for TCR beta chains only, and without alpha or paired-chain data the features that could be detected were limited. Most CMV-associated TCR beta chains appeared to be HLA-restricted in a later analysis, and the HLA associations seemed to be driven largely by CMV exposure. In both the original and validation cohorts, the classifier was reported to diagnose cytomegalovirus status with high specificity and sensitivity. A later analysis found that TCR association rates varied across HLA loci, with DRB1 alleles showing the most associated TCRs and HLA-C alleles the fewest. About 15 rarely observed V segments, including chromosome 9 orphons, were excluded from the earlier analysis of several hundred of the donors because counts were too low. Across donors, most TCR sequences were observed very rarely, whereas some public TCRs were present in many individuals. For the cohort, immune exposure information was limited to CMV serostatus. The sequencing pipeline was judged likely to have produced a cluster of highly shared sequence variants as a technical artifact. The authors suggested that the approach could potentially be generalized to other disease states and immunological phenotypes. When HLA alleles, especially DR and DQ, strongly co-occurred, TCR associations were difficult to assign to individual alleles. Because the 87-base-pair reads could not distinguish some IMGT-functional V segments, including TRBV6-2 and TRBV6-3, those segments were excluded. Roughly uniform sequencing depth across donors was assumed in presence/absence analyses, although this assumption may not hold. In a later analysis, several top co-occurrence clusters were reported to appear linked to parvovirus B19, influenza, CMV and Epstein-Barr virus. The study gave a list of under 200 TCR beta chains associated with cytomegalovirus. A further reported finding was that TCR beta sequences accurately predicted the HLA-A and HLA-B alleles for most subjects in the first cohort. In a later genetic analysis, a missense DCLRE1C variant was associated with V-gene and J-gene trimming of TCR beta chains, and the association was replicated in an independent cohort. Broadly in line with IMGT annotations, most TCR beta V segments showed up in productive rearrangements about 87% or about 30% of the time in an earlier analysis of 587 of the donors. HLA typing was unavailable for some donors at each locus, so association tests used only the typed subset. A later genetic analysis reported fewer N-insertions in productive TCRs among donors in an Asian-associated ancestry cluster than the roughly 640-donor mean. In a later analysis, HLA-associated TCR beta chains were found to be more clonally expanded and to have lower generation probabilities than equally common non-associated chains. Linkage disequilibrium might explain the correlated functional status among segregating V segments, but an unknown experimental factor could not be excluded.

The V and J segments used are TRBV4-2 and TRBJ1-1, with an unclear D gene assignment. The sequenced sample was PBMCs. This sequence originates from a boy aged 5-17 years in good health and CMV-seronegative. The CDR3 region reads CASSHVPTETPEAFF. The nucleotide sequence reads TGTGCCAGCAGCCACGTACCTACAGAGACGCCTGAAGCTTTCTTT.